The 22 T cell receptor beta chains in this list originate from one sample, sequenced in a study of vaccination effects on CD4 cells after COVID-19. Measured with immunoSEQ multiplex PCR; TCRdb has only the in-frame clones, and not every one. The sample shows 45,000 or so clones, roughly 80% of them seen only once. Investigators separated out CD4+ T cells once around 11 days of culture had passed. Their antigens are not known. Source: CD4+ T cells from PBMCs cultured without peptide, taken before COVID-19 vaccination. The receptors shown here come from a human donor who had a prior SARS-CoV-2 infection.

The CDR3, as DNA: TGTGCCAGCAGGCCCATAGCGGGAGGGTCCTACAATGAGCAGTTCTTC. It translates to CASRPIAGGSYNEQFF. The rearrangement uses TRBV11-2 and TRBJ2-1; 11 bases line up with TRBD2. This CDR3 is built from 16 residues. Germline loops: CDR1 SGHAT, CDR2 FQNNGV. J gave up 1 base and V 6 bases, and 5 bases lay outside the gene matches.

V gene TRBV9 combines with J gene TRBJ2-2; D uncertain. The CDR3 covers 15 residues. V shed 0 bases and J shed 2 bases, with 8 bases lying between them. Germline lookup yields CDR1 SGDLS and CDR2 YYNGEE. In DNA, the CDR3 is TGTGCCAGCAGCGTAGGGGCGGAAAACACCGGGGAGCTGTTTTTT. Translated, it gives CASSVGAENTGELFF. Filled out from reference TRBV9 and TRBJ2-2, the complete variable domain reads DSGVTQTPKHLITATGQRVTLRCSPRSGDLSVYWYQQSLDQGLQFLIQYYNGEERAKGNILERFSAQQFPDLHSELNLSSLELGDSALYFCASSVGAENTGELFFGEGSRLTVL.

This sequence joins TRBV24-1 and TRBJ2-3; D might be TRBD2 (5 bases). V gave up 3 bases and J gave up 10 bases, with 25 bases separating them. In germline, CDR1 is KGHDR, CDR2 SFDVKD. This CDR3 spans 17 amino acids. DNA for the CDR3: TGTGCCACCAGTGATGAGGTGAGACTCCGGGATTGGGAGTCGCAGTATTTT. The encoded protein is CATSDEVRLRDWESQYF.

The chain carries TRBV2 and TRBJ1-1, with D possibly matching TRBD1 (6 bases). Per germline, CDR1 SNHLY and CDR2 FYNNEI. The V end was cut by 4 bases, the J end by 1 base, with 16 bases between. The CDR3 consists of 16 residues. The CDR3 here is CASSGWGLGKNTEAFF. CDR3 coding DNA: TGTGCCAGCAGTGGGTGGGGGCTCGGCAAGAACACTGAAGCTTTCTTT.

The chain carries TRBV2 and TRBJ1-5; no definite D call. The V gene's germline CDR1 is SNHLY and CDR2 FYNNEI. The germline V and J ends were trimmed by 1 base and 8 bases, with 6 bases remaining between them. This CDR3 has 12 amino acids. This CDR3 reads CASSEGGEPQHF. The CDR3 DNA sequence: TGTGCCAGCAGTGAAGGCGGAGAGCCCCAGCATTTT.

This clone has only a few counts. The rearrangement joins TRBV10-3 to TRBJ2-1; 10 nucleotides line up with TRBD2. V lost 4 bases, J lost 4 bases, and 1 base stayed unmatched. There are 14 residues in the CDR3. From germline, CDR1 is ENHRY and CDR2 SYGVKD. CDR3 amino acids: CAISATSGYNEQFF. CDR3 DNA: TGTGCCATCAGTGCGACTAGCGGGTACAATGAGCAGTTCTTC.

V gene TRBV5-8 combines with J gene TRBJ2-7, with D possibly matching TRBD1 (5 bases). The CDR3 covers 11 residues. The V end lost 4 bases, the J end lost 6 bases, and 8 bases lay between the germline ends. CDR1 and CDR2 (germline): SGHTS, YDEGEE. CDR3 residues: CASSLDSEQYF. The CDR3 nucleotides are TGTGCCAGCAGCCTAGACAGCGAGCAGTACTTC.

CDR3 DNA sequence: TGCGCCAGCAGCCCGACGGGACAGGAGGGCGAGCAGTACTTC. This gives the protein CASSPTGQEGEQYF. The chain carries TRBV5-1 and TRBJ2-7, with 8 positions matching TRBD1. The germline V gene encodes CDR1 SGHRS and CDR2 YFSETQ. The CDR3 runs to 14 residues. The V segment lost 4 bases and the J segment 6 bases; nucleotides outside the gene matches: 9. Variable domain in full (rest from reference TRBV5-1 and TRBJ2-7): KAGVTQTPRYLIKTRGQQVTLSCSPISGHRSVSWYQQTPGQGLQFLFEYFSETQRNKGNFPGRFSGRQFSNSRSEMNVSTLELGDSALYLCASSPTGQEGEQYFGPGTRLTVT.

This clone has a single count. V gene TRBV3-1 (or the pseudogene TRBV3-2) combines with J gene TRBJ2-2; possible D gene TRBD2, 5 bases. Trimming removed 4 bases from V and 3 bases from J, with 21 bases in between. The CDR3 totals 18 residues. Germline V gene sequence: CDR1 LGHDT, CDR2 YNNKEL (reference sequence). CDR3 coding DNA: TGTGCCAGCAGCCCCCCCCCGCGAGGCCCGGAGGACACCGGGGAGCTGTTTTTT. Its protein product is CASSPPPRGPEDTGELFF.

The table lists this clone with a few counts. The V gene is TRBV5-1, the J gene TRBJ2-5; D possibly corresponds to TRBD2 (5 bases). The CDR3 has 14 amino acids. Germline-derived CDR1 and CDR2 are SGHRS and YFSETQ. V gave up 0 bases and J gave up 9 bases, with 15 bases separating them. For the CDR3, the DNA is TGCGCCAGCAGCTTGGAACCCGGAGTCGGGGCCCAGTACTTC. Translated: CASSLEPGVGAQYF.

As regards this clone: Germline and junction disagree at one end, which may indicate a read error. The V gene is TRBV5-1, the J gene TRBJ2-5; D is uncertain. This CDR3 has 14 amino acids. CDR1 is SGHRS, CDR2 YFSETQ, per germline. Written as DNA, the CDR3 is TGCGCCAGCAGTTTGGGAAGAGGTGGAGAGACCCAGTACTTC. Encoded protein: CASSLGRGGETQYF. The complete variable domain, with remaining parts taken from reference TRBV5-1 and TRBJ2-5, reads KAGVTQTPRYLIKTRGQQVTLSCSPISGHRSVSWYQQTPGQGLQFLFEYFSETQRNKGNFPGRFSGRQFSNSRSEMNVSTLELGDSALYLCASSLGRGGETQYFGPGTRLLVL.

This clone was observed a few times. The chain links TRBV5-1 to TRBJ2-5; TRBD1 agrees at 7 bases. The CDR3 totals 14 residues. Germline values: CDR1 SGHRS, CDR2 YFSETQ. V lost 4 bases and J lost 0; bases outside the gene matches: 3. The CDR3 DNA sequence: TGCGCCAGCAGCCACGGGACAGACCAAGAGACCCAGTACTTC. Its translation is CASSHGTDQETQYF.

The chain employs TRBV2 and TRBJ2-5; TRBD2 is a possible D gene (5 bases). V gave up 7 bases and J gave up 5 bases, with 11 bases separating them. The germline V gene has CDR1 SNHLY and CDR2 FYNNEI. This CDR3 contains 12 residues. The CDR3 loop is CASKSSTETQYF. CDR3 DNA sequence: TGTGCCAGCAAATCTAGCACGGAGACCCAGTACTTC. The full variable domain, rest sourced from reference TRBV2 and TRBJ2-5, is EPEVTQTPSHQVTQMGQEVILRCVPISNHLYFYWYRQILGQKVEFLVSFYNNEISEKSEIFDDQFSVERPDGSNFTLKIRSTKLEDSAMYFCASKSSTETQYFGPGTRLLVL.

The chain employs TRBV18 and TRBJ2-5; D tentatively reads TRBD1 or TRBD2 (5 bases each). The germline V and J ends were trimmed by 3 bases and 4 bases, with 12 bases remaining between them. This CDR3 is 14 amino acids long. CDR1 KGHSH and CDR2 LQKENI come from the germline V gene. The chain's CDR3 is CASSPLPGGETQYF. CDR3 DNA: TGTGCCAGCTCACCCCTCCCTGGGGGAGAGACCCAGTACTTC.

The chain has TRBV27 and TRBJ2-5; TRBD1 matches at 9 bases. Trimming at V came to 3 bases and at J to 2 bases, leaving 1 base not matched to a gene. Germline V CDR1 and CDR2: MNHEY, SMNVEV (reference sequence). The CDR3 spans 14 residues. Here the CDR3 DNA reads TGTGCCAGCAGTTTTGGACAGGGGCAAGAGACCCAGTACTTC. Translation gives CASSFGQGQETQYF.

The chain joins TRBV5-1 to TRBJ2-2; 11 bases are shared with TRBD1. Germline CDR1 reads SGHRS; CDR2 reads YFSETQ. Trimming took 3 bases from V and 7 from J; bases not matched to a gene: 8. The CDR3 loop spans 16 amino acids. CDR3 region: CASSWSGQGADGELFF. The CDR3 DNA follows: TGCGCCAGCAGCTGGTCCGGACAGGGGGCCGACGGGGAGCTGTTTTTT. The whole variable domain, remainder taken from reference TRBV5-1 and TRBJ2-2, is KAGVTQTPRYLIKTRGQQVTLSCSPISGHRSVSWYQQTPGQGLQFLFEYFSETQRNKGNFPGRFSGRQFSNSRSEMNVSTLELGDSALYLCASSWSGQGADGELFFGEGSRLTVL.

The rearrangement links TRBV11-2 to TRBJ2-7, with TRBD2 matching 8 bases. Germline loops: CDR1 SGHAT, CDR2 FQNNGV. V lost 5 bases and J lost 2; bases outside the gene matches: 11. The length of the CDR3 is 16 residues. CDR3 in amino acids: CASSPTGGATAYEQYF. The CDR3 DNA follows: TGTGCCAGCAGCCCCACGGGGGGGGCTACCGCCTACGAGCAGTACTTC.

This chain joins TRBV7-2 and TRBJ2-3, with D perhaps TRBD2 (5 bases). The CDR3 loop spans 12 amino acids. Looked up from germline, CDR1 is SGHTA and CDR2 is FQGNSA. V lost 5 bases to trimming and J lost 8 bases, with 11 bases between them. CDR3 bases: TGTGCCAGCAGCCGGGATATGGGTACGCAGTATTTT. As protein: CASSRDMGTQYF.

The chain joins TRBV2 to TRBJ2-5; tentative D call: TRBD2 (5 bases). Trimming removed 4 bases from V and 2 bases from J, with 8 bases in between. This CDR3 has 13 residues. The V gene's germline CDR1 is SNHLY and CDR2 FYNNEI. The CDR3 region is CASSGEGQETQYF. CDR3 nucleotide sequence: TGTGCCAGCAGTGGAGAGGGACAAGAGACCCAGTACTTC.

The chain has TRBV25-1 and TRBJ2-1, with D perhaps matching TRBD1 (5 bases). V lost 4 bases and J 4 bases, leaving 14 bases between the germline ends. The CDR3 contains 15 residues. Germline CDR1 MGHDK, CDR2 SYGVNS. DNA for the CDR3: TGTGCCAGCAGTGGACTTCAGGCAGGGTACAATGAGCAGTTCTTC. Translation: CASSGLQAGYNEQFF.

The chain carries TRBV5-1 and TRBJ2-1; TRBD1 matches at 9 bases. Germline V gene lookup returns CDR1 SGHRS and CDR2 YFSETQ. J gave up 9 bases and V 4 bases, and 5 bases lay outside the gene matches. This CDR3 region has 13 residues. CDR3 in DNA: TGCGCCAGCAGCCGGGACAGGGTAACTGAGCAGTTCTTC. This codes for CASSRDRVTEQFF.

This clone was found once. This sequence joins TRBV4-1 and TRBJ1-4, with a possible D match to TRBD1 (5 bases). CDR3 length: 17 residues. Per germline, CDR1 MGHRA and CDR2 YSYEKL. Trimming removed 1 base at V and 0 bases at J, with 12 bases between. This chain's CDR3 is CASSQARGSATNEKLFF. CDR3 in DNA: TGCGCCAGCAGCCAAGCTCGGGGGAGTGCAACTAATGAAAAACTGTTTTTT.